The following is a T cell receptor (beta chain) sequence with its context. Its target is unknown. TCRdb keeps only in-frame clones here, not all; method: immunoSEQ multiplex PCR. Of around 67,000 clones in the sample, about 80% are singletons; the top ten hold 1.2%. The CDR3 is 13 residues long. Losses at the gene ends were 2 bases for V and 4 bases for J; bases not matched to a gene: 3. Germline V lookup: CDR1 GTSNPN, CDR2 SVGIG (reference sequence). This sample is drawn from a study of OX40 agonist ivuxolimab in advanced cancers. Overall study findings and caveats: Also showing low normalized T-cell clonal expansion were some of the nonresponders.

This TCR derives from an adult with an advanced solid tumor such as melanoma, head and neck, liver or kidney cancer. V gene TRBV30 combines with J gene TRBJ1-2; 8 bases match TRBD1. The material was CD4+ or CD8+ T cells sorted from blood, obtained in a trial of the OX40 agonist ivuxolimab. This chain's CDR3 is CAWSRDRIYGYTF. CDR3 in DNA: TGTGCCTGGAGTCGGGACAGGATCTATGGCTACACCTTC.